The TCR beta chain under discussion was sequenced for a study of T cell responses to AZD1222 COVID-19 vaccine (dated by TCRdb to the early 2020s). Regarding the research as a whole: AZD1222 recipients given second doses at about 4 weeks or at about 12 weeks were pooled, since spike-specific TCR depth and breadth were not found to differ between the two schedules. TCR sequencing was performed for about 240 trial participants, of whom around 200 were given two doses of AZD1222 and some 25 were given two doses of MenACWY control vaccine. Enrollment into the trials was organized by age into subgroups of 18-55, 56-69 and 70-plus years, and those subgroups contained about 160, 30 and 59 TCR-sequenced participants, respectively.

Regarding this clone: This receptor's antigen is unknown. Per-base quality was not reported, and no clone a single base away is much larger than it.

What the work shows at the level of the full study, not this receptor alone: Epitopes outside the regions mutated in the B.1.351 and B.1.1.7 variants were reportedly recognized by nearly half of the unique spike-specific TCRs. The whole spike protein was spanned by vaccine-associated CD4 TCRs, and dominant responses were seen in regions 160-218 and 743-854. Participants were mostly white British and included more females than males, and it was suggested by the authors that clonal diversity may have been underestimated. Because no day 14 peak-response samples were available, the repertoires could be characterized only after the peak T cell response. Conclusions about previously exposed vaccinees are limited because only five to seven AZD1222 recipients were SARS-CoV-2 seropositive at baseline. Spike-specific TCR breadth and depth rose significantly after two AZD1222 doses compared with day 0 and with MenACWY recipients. The 56-69-year group was small, and its depth increase did not reach significance, likely because of low power.

The time point tag for this specimen amounts to: baseline before first vaccination. Samples from vaccinated people were obtained from the UK trials COV001 and COV002, which included a single-blind randomized controlled phase 2/3 trial of AZD1222 (ChAdOx1 nCoV-19) in healthy adults. Trial participant PBMC samples were collected at day 0 and day 28 after the second dose for TCRbeta chain sequencing. The CDR3 regions of human TCRbeta chains were analyzed by immunosequencing. Processing in the source paper ran as follows. Repertoire TCRs were matched against a reference library of SARS-CoV-2-specific TCRs generated with the MIRA antigen-specificity platform. Breadth meant the fraction of unique TCRs that were SARS-CoV-2-associated, whereas depth meant the fraction of total T cells that were SARS-CoV-2-associated. Each spike-specific TCR was assigned to its reactive spike region and to a CD4 or CD8 class using the MIRA data. Log10-transformed breadth and depth values were compared by one-way ANOVA with Sidak's multiple comparisons tests. The source is immuneACCESS, and TCRdb retained only in-frame sequences with V and J called. Part of the clones is not carried over; for the studies checked, unresolved V genes explain less than half of this, and the remainder is unexplained. V and J calls and clone size follow that table, whereas D and trimming were derived from the DNA. In this sample the table shows around 120,000 clones, about 90% of which occur a single time. Around 8.6% of the sample rests with the top ten.

The CDR3, from cysteine to phenylalanine, totals 16 residues. The only DNA kept is the CDR3, 48 bases in frame from the first base. V ends up 6 bases short and J 4 bases short, with an unmatched junction base count of 12. Via the germline V gene, CDR1 is MDHEN and CDR2 SYDVKM. The sequence links TRBV28 to TRBJ2-5, with TRBD2 matching 9 junction bases. The sequence was obtained from an adult in good health. Sample: peripheral blood, taken on day 0 of AZD1222 vaccination. The DNA sequence follows: TGTGCCAGCAGCTATAGCGGGAGCAGGACGAGAGAGACCCAGTACTTC. Its protein is CASSYSGSRTRETQYF.